This TCR beta chain was obtained from a study of cytomegalovirus exposure and HLA in healthy donors. Study-wide findings and caveats: Among CMV-associated TCR beta chains, most appeared HLA-restricted in a later analysis. Later analysis identified a missense DCLRE1C variant that was linked to TCR beta V- and J-gene trimming.

PCR involved 60 Vbeta and 13 Jbeta primers. The method was immunoSEQ multiplex PCR; TCRdb's version includes in-frame clones alone and lacks a portion of them. The sample lists fewer than 200,000 clones; 75% to 80% were seen once. Worth noting for this clone: The antigen remains unidentified.

The V segment lost 4 bases and the J segment 1 base; nucleotides outside the gene matches: 3. The V gene's germline CDR1 is SGHRS and CDR2 YFSETQ. The CDR3 sequence is 15 residues long. Material: PBMCs. The receptor was derived from a female donor in good health and CMV-seronegative. The chain recombines TRBV5-1 with TRBJ2-3, with 10 bases matching TRBD2. The CDR3 DNA is TGCGCCAGCAGCGTCGGGACTAGCGGCACAGATACGCAGTATTTT. Its translation is CASSVGTSGTDTQYF. The full variable domain, completed using reference TRBV5-1 and TRBJ2-3, is KAGVTQTPRYLIKTRGQQVTLSCSPISGHRSVSWYQQTPGQGLQFLFEYFSETQRNKGNFPGRFSGRQFSNSRSEMNVSTLELGDSALYLCASSVGTSGTDTQYFGPGTRLTVL.